This T cell receptor (beta chain) was observed in a study of blood T cell repertoires in COVID-19. On the study more broadly: Sites across the United States, Italy and Spain contributed samples from acute and convalescent COVID-19. The cDNA or gDNA used as material had been derived from T cells, B-cell-depleted T cells, or PBMCs.

As originally analysed: Reference gene primer amplification gave estimated nucleated cell counts. Sequencing used immunoSEQ multiplex PCR; TCRdb keeps in-frame clones, though not all of them. V, J and clone size were drawn from that table, and D and trimming were deduced from the DNA. The sample carries under 200,000 clones, over 75% recorded once. The CDR3 is 14 amino acids. The V gene's germline CDR1 is SGHRS and CDR2 YFSETQ. V shed 3 bases and J shed 2 bases, with 11 bases lying between them. This sequence was found in a man between 65 and 85 years old with acute or convalescent COVID-19. The rearrangement joins TRBV5-1 to TRBJ1-1, with D perhaps TRBD1 (5 bases). Input material: peripheral blood. CDR3 DNA: TGCGCCAGCAGCTCGAACAGGTTAAACACTGAAGCTTTCTTT. Its translation is CASSSNRLNTEAFF.